This TCR beta chain was identified in a study of T cells in Graves' hyperthyroidism and ophthalmopathy. The TCR beta CDR3 regions underwent amplification using RNA transcripts as the source. In the first-round RT-PCR of the TCR CDR3, the HTBI primer set was used. Each CDR3 protein is one row after TCRdb ran MiXCR on the multiplex PCR reads. The sample lists approximately 400,000 distinct CDR3 sequences; less than 20% were seen once. Diagnoses were established using clinical symptoms, serum thyroxine and TRAb, thyroid ultrasound and orbital computed tomography. The CDR3 runs 15 residues. V dropped 3 bases and J dropped 2 bases, with 8 bases sitting between them. Per the germline V gene, CDR1 is SNHLY and CDR2 is FYNNEI. Study observations and caveats: Separation of ophthalmopathy from stable hyperthyroidism was achieved by a 13 V-J model. Expanded thyroid clonotypes (above 0.001) were mostly also found in blood.

This clonotype occurred many times. Antigen specificity is unknown. The sequence came from a woman aged 18-30 years with Graves' hyperthyroidism that later progressed to Graves' ophthalmopathy. This sequence joins TRBV2 and TRBJ2-6; D is possibly TRBD1 (5 bases). The sample comprised blood. The CDR3 protein is CASSEQGPGANVLTF. CDR3 nucleotides: TGTGCCAGCAGTGAGCAGGGCCCTGGGGCCAACGTCCTGACTTTC.